This paragraph covers one T cell receptor beta chain sequence. What antigen it recognizes has not been identified. The input lacks base qualities; no much larger clone sits a single base away. The data derive from a study of cytomegalovirus exposure and HLA in healthy donors (dated by TCRdb to the late 2010s). A note on the overall study: An earlier analysis of a few hundred of the donors reported about 280 Gb of sequence data and 117 million unique TCR beta sequences obtained from about 180 million T cells. To study patterns of TCR occurrence, a later analysis re-analyzed previously published TCR beta repertoires from around 660 donors and added high-resolution HLA genotyping. Genome-wide SNP genotypes for about 60% of the 666 donors were used in a later genetic analysis, which treated that subset as a discovery cohort. Every repertoire in the discovery cohort had been generated on one and the same sequencing platform. Using immunosequencing, the study profiled T cell repertoires from about 620 subjects and related those repertoires to cytomegalovirus serostatus. Besides the first cohort of roughly 640 subjects, a separate validation cohort made up of some 110 different subjects was used. An earlier analysis of 587 of the donors applied high-throughput TCR beta sequencing to assess whether each TCR beta V gene segment acted as functional or pseudogenic. Alongside the repertoire data, information on donor age, sex, ethnicity and CMV serostatus was compiled. Across 300 to 400 genotyped donors of the cohort, an average of about 250,000 unique TCR beta nucleotide sequences per donor were sequenced, and 15% to 20% of those sequences were non-productive. HLA typing included class I and class II loci at four-digit resolution. High-throughput TCR immunosequencing, statistical association of individual TCRs with disease status, and machine learning were combined to predict cytomegalovirus infection status. Among the roughly 400 genotyped donors, roughly 80% belonged to the genetic ancestry cluster associated with self-reported Caucasian donors. Roughly 300 gigabases of sequencing data and tens of millions of unique TCR sequences were included in an early release covering about 620 HLA-typed donors. The number of typed donors differed by locus: roughly 629-640 for A, B, C, DRB1 and DQB1; approximately 530 for DQA1; around 580 for DPA1; and around 490 for DPB1. Roughly five DR-DQ haplotypes were handled as single units for association and clustering, since linkage in the cohort was strong. The study aimed to test whether cataloging public T cell receptors could reveal signatures of past pathogen exposure. In the later analysis, no new phenotypic data were used to find candidate immune exposures; instead, reliance was placed on TCR beta sequences and their occurrence across donors.

Study-wide findings and limitations: The earlier analysis of approximately 540 of the donors excluded some 16 rarely observed V segments, including chromosome 9 orphons, because counts were too low. V-gene and J-gene trimming of TCR beta chains was associated with a missense DCLRE1C variant in a later genetic analysis, and the association was replicated in an independent cohort. In a later analysis, several top co-occurrence clusters were reported to appear linked to parvovirus B19, influenza, CMV and Epstein-Barr virus. At a false discovery rate of 0.05, a later analysis linked under 20,000 TCR beta sequences to specific HLA alleles. Compared with the 666-donor mean, donors in an Asian-associated ancestry cluster had fewer N-insertions in productive TCRs, according to a later genetic analysis. Assigning TCR associations to individual alleles was difficult when HLA alleles, especially DR and DQ, strongly co-occurred. The authors suggested that the approach could potentially be generalized to other disease states and immunological phenotypes. Across donors, most TCR sequences were observed very rarely, whereas some public TCRs were present in many individuals. Presence/absence analyses assumed roughly uniform sequencing depth across donors, an assumption that may not hold. The only immune exposure information available for the cohort was CMV serostatus. Only TCR beta chains were sequenced in this cohort, and the absence of alpha or paired-chain data limited detectable features. Because the 87-base-pair reads could not distinguish some IMGT-functional V segments, including TRBV6-2 and TRBV6-3, those segments were excluded. The classifier was reported to diagnose cytomegalovirus status with high specificity and sensitivity in both the original and validation cohorts. In an earlier analysis of some 540 of the donors, most TCR beta V segments appeared in productive rearrangements about 87% or about 30% of the time, broadly matching IMGT annotations. In a later analysis, HLA-associated TCR beta chains were found to be more clonally expanded and to have lower generation probabilities than equally common non-associated chains. Correlated functional status among segregating V segments might reflect linkage disequilibrium, but an unknown experimental factor could not be ruled out. Because some donors lacked HLA typing at each locus, the association tests relied only on the typed subset. A further reported finding was that TCR beta sequences accurately predicted the HLA-A and HLA-B alleles for most subjects in the first cohort. A group of highly shared sequence variants was considered likely to be a technical artifact of the sequencing pipeline. A total of 150 or so TCR beta chains were listed by the study as associated with cytomegalovirus. A later analysis found that TCR association rates varied across HLA loci, with DRB1 alleles showing the most associated TCRs and HLA-C alleles the fewest. In vitro tests confirmed that a few of the cytomegalovirus-associated TCR beta chains recognize cytomegalovirus antigens. Most CMV-associated TCR beta chains appeared to be HLA-restricted in a later analysis, and the HLA associations seemed to be driven largely by CMV exposure.

The cohort was made up of approximately 700 healthy bone marrow donors. Cohort members were all nominally healthy when sampled, although unrecorded immune exposures were likely present. The donor tested CMV seropositive, placing the donor among the roughly 270 seropositive members of the cohort. A peripheral blood sample was collected from each donor, and TCR beta sequencing was performed on peripheral blood mononuclear cells. Genomic DNA was extracted from the blood cell samples with the Qiagen DNeasy Blood Extraction Kit. Clipping removes 4 bases from V and 7 bases from J, with 11 as the unmatched junction base count. From a lookup of the germline V gene, CDR1 and CDR2 are SGHRS and YFSETQ. The CDR3 contains 15 residues, cysteine and phenylalanine counted. The entry retains the CDR3 DNA only, 45 bases that are in frame from base 1. Library prep was done by the immunoSEQ multiplex PCR assay. For the multiplex PCR, a mixture combining 60 forward primers for TCR Vbeta segments and 13 reverse primers for TCR Jbeta segments was used. Amplification of the CDR3 region of rearranged TCR beta genes was performed with a multiplex PCR assay on genomic DNA. The amplified TCR beta libraries were sequenced on the Illumina HiSeq System as 87-base-pair reads. On the authors' methods: A later analysis counted about 80 million unique TCR beta chains across the 550 to 750 repertoires, and 10 million to 12 million of these chains were shared by at least two donors. A nearest-neighbor algorithm error-corrected the raw reads and collapsed the reads into unique sequences, merging closely related sequences to remove PCR and sequencing errors. Alignment of CDR3 sequences to IMGT reference sequences was used to assign V, D and J gene segments. For a sequence to be retained, a match of at least six nucleotides was required to both a V gene segment and a J gene segment. Rearrangements were classified as productive when the CDR3 lacked stop codons and remained in frame with V and J, and all other rearrangements were classified as non-productive. CDR3 was defined by IMGT convention, running from the second conserved V-encoded cysteine to the conserved J-encoded phenylalanine. Sequences without an unambiguous match to a single V gene segment were excluded from the earlier analysis of several hundred of the donors. An earlier analysis of approximately 590 of the donors classified V segments as functional when productive rearrangements were above 56.7% and as segregating when the standard deviation between donors was above 5%. A statistical classification framework was developed to diagnose cytomegalovirus status using the catalog of TCR beta chain sequences. V and J gene assignment, in a later analysis, came from comparing TCR nucleotide sequences with IMGT/GENE-DB human TR gene sequences. Using the TCRdist pipeline, a later analysis assigned CDR3 sequences along with most-parsimonious VDJ recombination scenarios. In a later analysis, each TCR beta chain was defined by its CDR3 amino acid sequence together with its V-gene family, and reads lacking a unique V-gene family were excluded. A later analysis removed 500 to 600 highly shared, low-generation-probability nucleotide sequences to deal with suspected cross-contamination and a sequencing artifact. In a later analysis, a clonal expansion index was calculated for each public chain from normalized within-repertoire ranks of inferred template counts. A later analysis computed generation probabilities with a VDJ recombination model fitted to out-of-frame rearrangements, and checked the results against IGoR. Hypergeometric tests were used in a later analysis to score TCR-TCR, TCR-HLA and TCR-CMV co-occurrence, with a repertoire-size bias correction applied to the TCR pairs. False discovery rates were estimated in a later analysis by permuting HLA or CMV assignments 20 times. In a later analysis, co-occurring TCRs were grouped using DBSCAN, and TCRdist sequence similarity was added for clustering within HLA-allele-positive subsets. Repertoires with fewer than 30,000 or more than 120,000 public chains were left out of co-occurrence clustering, as were about 5 repertoires with anomalous nucleotide sharing. As stored in TCRdb, this immuneACCESS dataset retains in-frame rearrangements with V and J assigned. A fraction of the clones does not appear; measured against another copy, unresolved V genes explain less than half of the discrepancy, and the remainder lacks a known reason. That table supplies the V and J calls and clone size; D and trimming were determined from the DNA. Within this sample are some 250,000 clones, with roughly 80% of them counted one time only. The ten top clones hold more than 5% of the sample.

The sequenced material came from PBMCs. This sequence uses TRBV5-1 and TRBJ2-7; 10 bases in the middle match TRBD1. The clonotype originates from a woman in her forties in good health and CMV-seropositive. DNA sequence: TGCGCCAGCAGCCCCTCCGGGACAGGGGCAAATGAGCAGTACTTC. Its protein is CASSPSGTGANEQYF.